The clone carrying this T cell receptor beta chain was observed a few times. Its specificity is not known. The data belong to a study of cytomegalovirus exposure and HLA in healthy donors. Study conclusions and caveats: Presence/absence analyses rested on an assumption that sequencing depth was roughly uniform across donors. When analyzed later, a missense DCLRE1C variant was found to be linked to TCR beta V- and J-gene trimming.

CDR3 length: 18 residues. Trimming removed 4 bases from V and 4 bases from J; junction bases left unmatched: 9. Germline V gene sequence: CDR1 SEHNR, CDR2 FQNEAQ (reference sequence). The PCR contained 60 Vbeta and 13 Jbeta primers. TCRdb keeps only in-frame clones here, not all; method: immunoSEQ multiplex PCR. The sample lists about 130,000 clones, just under 75% occurring once. This chain connects TRBV7-9 to TRBJ2-3; TRBD2 matches at 15 bases. Sequenced material: PBMCs. The sequence was obtained from a man aged 35 to 55 in good health and CMV-seropositive. CDR3 region: CASSSRTSGRAGADTQYF. CDR3 bases: TGTGCCAGCAGCTCCCGGACTAGCGGGAGGGCCGGGGCAGATACGCAGTATTTT.